Listed below are T cell receptor beta chains from one sample, sequenced in a study of T-cell memory formation after mild COVID-19. MiXCR, run by TCRdb on the 5' RACE reads, gives a single entry per CDR3 protein. Seen here are about 560,000 distinct CDR3 sequences, 15% to 20% observed once, and the top ten hold less than 10%. The sequenced sample was PBMCs or a T cell subset sorted from them (not recorded which). The receptors come from an adult woman who had mild COVID-19 (a few samples of this study predate the infection). Cell type and time point are not known. Both conserved end residues are part of each CDR3. Each record gives: clone size, V gene, D gene, J gene, CDR3 DNA, CDR3 protein. A D gene is named only where the DNA matches it firmly. Some rows mark clone size as missing; the rest say once, few, many or name a class of expanded clone.

size: few; V: TRBV2; D: TRBD1; J: TRBJ2-5; DNA: TGTGCCAGCAGCGGACAGGGCCCCGGAGAGACCCAGTACTTC; CDR3: CASSGQGPGETQYF
size: NA; V: TRBV5-1; D: TRBD2; J: TRBJ2-1; DNA: TGCGCCAGCAGCTTACCCGGGACTAGCGGAGCCAATGAGCAGTTCTTC; CDR3: CASSLPGTSGANEQFF
size: NA; V: TRBV10-3; D: NA; J: TRBJ1-1; DNA: TGTGCCACCCACTCGAGGGGGGAGAACACTGAAGCTTTCTTT; CDR3: CATHSRGENTEAFF
size: few; V: TRBV6-5; D: NA; J: TRBJ1-2; DNA: TGTGCCAGCAGCCCTACGGGTCTTAACTATGGCTACACCTTC; CDR3: CASSPTGLNYGYTF
size: few; V: TRBV3-1; D: TRBD2; J: TRBJ2-2; DNA: TGTGCCAGCAGCCAATTCCGGACTAGCGGGCTCACCGGGGAGCTGTTTTTT; CDR3: CASSQFRTSGLTGELFF
size: NA; V: TRBV5-5; D: TRBD2; J: TRBJ2-3; DNA: TGTGCCAGCAGCTGGGATAGCGGGAGGGCCATGGATACGCAGTATTTT; CDR3: CASSWDSGRAMDTQYF
size: few; V: TRBV21-1; D: NA; J: TRBJ2-3; DNA: TGTGCCAGTGAAAAATGCCACGGGACAGATACGCAGTATTTT; CDR3: CASEKCHGTDTQYF
size: NA; V: TRBV20-1; D: TRBD2; J: TRBJ2-1; DNA: TGCAGTGCTAGAGAGGTGCTAGCGGGAGGGCAGGAGCAGTTCTTC; CDR3: CSAREVLAGGQEQFF
size: NA; V: TRBV20-1; D: TRBD2; J: TRBJ2-3; DNA: TGCAGTGCTAGAGTAGCGGGAGGCTCACTCTATACGCAGTATTTT; CDR3: CSARVAGGSLYTQYF
size: many; V: TRBV20-1; D: NA; J: TRBJ2-7; DNA: TGCAGTGCTAGAGATAGCTGGAACTACGAGCAGTACTTC; CDR3: CSARDSWNYEQYF
size: NA; V: TRBV6-2/TRBV6-3; D: NA; J: TRBJ2-1; DNA: TGTGCCAGCAGTCCGACTATTGGGTCAACTCATAATCACAATGAGCAGTTCTTC; CDR3: CASSPTIGSTHNHNEQFF
size: many; V: TRBV7-2; D: NA; J: TRBJ2-1; DNA: TGTGCCAGCAGCTTCGATCGGGGGGCGCATAATGAGCAGTTCTTC; CDR3: CASSFDRGAHNEQFF
size: many; V: TRBV7-9; D: NA; J: TRBJ1-4; DNA: TGTGCCAGCAGCTTTTCGGCCTCAGGGTCTAATGAAAAACTGTTTTTT; CDR3: CASSFSASGSNEKLFF
size: NA; V: TRBV15; D: TRBD1; J: TRBJ1-2; DNA: TGTGCCACCAGCAGGGGACAGGGCTATGGCTACACCTTC; CDR3: CATSRGQGYGYTF
size: few; V: TRBV4-3; D: NA; J: TRBJ2-3; DNA: TGCGCCAGCAGCCAAGGGATGAGAGATACGCAGTATTTT; CDR3: CASSQGMRDTQYF
size: NA; V: TRBV3-1; D: TRBD2; J: TRBJ2-1; DNA: TGTGCCAGCAGCCAACGACAATTAGCGGGGGGGTGGTACAATGAGCAGTTCTTC; CDR3: CASSQRQLAGGWYNEQFF
size: many; V: TRBV7-9; D: TRBD1; J: TRBJ1-1; DNA: TGTGCCAGCAGATTCCCGGGACAGGGGAACACTGAAGCTTTCTTT; CDR3: CASRFPGQGNTEAFF
size: NA; V: TRBV12-3/TRBV12-4; D: TRBD2; J: TRBJ2-1; DNA: TGTGCCACAAGGGGGGCTAGCGGGCCCAATGAGCAGTTCTTC; CDR3: CATRGASGPNEQFF
size: few; V: TRBV4-3; D: NA; J: TRBJ1-1; DNA: TGCGCCAGCAGCCAACAGGGGTTCGGCACTGAAGCTTTCTTT; CDR3: CASSQQGFGTEAFF
size: many; V: TRBV3-1; D: NA; J: TRBJ1-1; DNA: TGTGCCAGCAGCAGACTTCAGGGGAACACTGAAGCTTTCTTT; CDR3: CASSRLQGNTEAFF
size: NA; V: TRBV5-1; D: NA; J: TRBJ2-7; DNA: TGCGCCAGCAGCTTGGTAAGCGAAGACCGGCGGTACTTC; CDR3: CASSLVSEDRRYF
size: few; V: TRBV6-4; D: NA; J: TRBJ2-5; DNA: TGTGCCAGCAGTGACTCCTGGGGAGAGACCCAGTACTTC; CDR3: CASSDSWGETQYF
size: many; V: TRBV5-1; D: TRBD1; J: TRBJ2-7; DNA: TGTGCCAGCAGTTTAAGTGGGACAGGGGGCTACGAGCAGTACTTC; CDR3: CASSLSGTGGYEQYF
size: few; V: TRBV13; D: NA; J: TRBJ2-5; DNA: TGTGCCAGCAGCTTTTTCAAGGCAGTTGACGGAAAAACTCAAGAGACCCAGTACTTC; CDR3: CASSFFKAVDGKTQETQYF
size: once; V: TRBV9; D: NA; J: TRBJ2-7; DNA: TGTGCCAGCAGCGTAGGGGACTTTCCCTACGAGCAGTACTTC; CDR3: CASSVGDFPYEQYF
size: few; V: TRBV7-8; D: TRBD1; J: TRBJ2-5; DNA: TGTGCCAGCAGCCGCCGACAGGGGATCATGGAGACCCAGTACTTC; CDR3: CASSRRQGIMETQYF
size: NA; V: TRBV12-3/TRBV12-4; D: NA; J: TRBJ2-7; DNA: TGTGCCAGCAGTTTGGCTAGCGATCTTTATGAGCAGTACTTC; CDR3: CASSLASDLYEQYF
size: NA; V: TRBV20-1; D: TRBD1; J: TRBJ1-1; DNA: TGCAGTGCTAGAGATTTTCAGGGGGCGCGATCTGAAGCTTTCTTT; CDR3: CSARDFQGARSEAFF
size: few; V: TRBV6-5; D: TRBD1; J: TRBJ1-1; DNA: TGTGCCAGCAGTTACACCACGACAGGGGTCACTGAAGCTTTCTTT; CDR3: CASSYTTTGVTEAFF
size: NA; V: TRBV10-3; D: TRBD2; J: TRBJ2-1; DNA: TGTGCCATCAGTATAGGCGGGGGGGCCTACAATGAGCAGTTCTTC; CDR3: CAISIGGGAYNEQFF
size: few; V: TRBV7-6; D: NA; J: TRBJ2-1; DNA: TGTGCCAGCAGCCTACCCCCCGGAGACCCTTCCTCCTACAATGAGCAGTTCTTC; CDR3: CASSLPPGDPSSYNEQFF
size: NA; V: TRBV15; D: NA; J: TRBJ2-1; DNA: TGTGCCACCAGCAAGCAGGGGGGCTACAATGAGCAGTTCTTC; CDR3: CATSKQGGYNEQFF
size: NA; V: TRBV7-6; D: TRBD2; J: TRBJ2-1; DNA: TGTGCCAGCAGCTTAGCTAGCGGGGGGGCCTGGGAGCAGTTCTTC; CDR3: CASSLASGGAWEQFF
size: NA; V: TRBV5-1; D: NA; J: TRBJ1-1; DNA: TGCGCCAGCAGCTTGCTGGGGTTGGGCACTGAAGCTTTCTTT; CDR3: CASSLLGLGTEAFF
size: NA; V: TRBV27; D: NA; J: TRBJ1-1; DNA: TGTGCCAGCAGTTTATCGGGGTCACCCCCTGAAGCTTTCTTT; CDR3: CASSLSGSPPEAFF
size: few; V: TRBV20-1; D: NA; J: TRBJ1-5; DNA: TGCAGTGCTAGAGATCCTCGGGACGGGTCTAGCAATCAGCCCCAGCATTTT; CDR3: CSARDPRDGSSNQPQHF
size: NA; V: TRBV7-2; D: TRBD1; J: TRBJ2-6; DNA: TGTGCCAGCAGCTTAGGGACAGGGACGCGTGGGGCCAACGTCCTGACTTTC; CDR3: CASSLGTGTRGANVLTF
size: NA; V: TRBV29-1; D: TRBD1; J: TRBJ1-5; DNA: TGCAGCGTTCTACTCGGACAGGGTTGGAATCAGCCCCAGCATTTT; CDR3: CSVLLGQGWNQPQHF
size: NA; V: TRBV4-1; D: TRBD2; J: TRBJ2-7; DNA: TGCGCCAGCAGCCAAGGGACAGCGGGAGCCTACGAGCAGTACTTC; CDR3: CASSQGTAGAYEQYF
size: NA; V: TRBV6-2/TRBV6-3; D: NA; J: TRBJ2-7; DNA: TGTGCCAGCAGTTACCTAGGGGACCGTTTCTACGAGCAGTACTTC; CDR3: CASSYLGDRFYEQYF
size: NA; V: TRBV7-9; D: NA; J: TRBJ2-5; DNA: TGTGCCAGCAGCTTCACTAGACAGTCACAAGAGACCCAGTACTTC; CDR3: CASSFTRQSQETQYF
size: few; V: TRBV9; D: TRBD2; J: TRBJ2-7; DNA: TGTGCCAGCAGCGTTTCTAGCGGAAATACTTACTACGAGCAGTACTTC; CDR3: CASSVSSGNTYYEQYF
size: few; V: TRBV10-3; D: NA; J: TRBJ2-7; DNA: TGTGCCATCAGTGGTGGGAGCTCCTCCTACGAGCAGTACTTC; CDR3: CAISGGSSSYEQYF
size: NA; V: TRBV11-2; D: NA; J: TRBJ1-2; DNA: TGTGCCAGCAGCTTAGGCAGCTCTAACTATGGCTACACCTTC; CDR3: CASSLGSSNYGYTF
size: few; V: TRBV24-1; D: NA; J: TRBJ1-2; DNA: TGTGCCACCAGTCGTTCCGGCGTTGGGGACGGTGGCTATGGCTACACCTTC; CDR3: CATSRSGVGDGGYGYTF
size: many; V: TRBV5-6; D: TRBD1; J: TRBJ1-4; DNA: TGTGCCAGCAGCCGGGGACAGGGTTCTGAAAAACTGTTTTTT; CDR3: CASSRGQGSEKLFF
size: NA; V: TRBV4-1; D: TRBD1; J: TRBJ2-3; DNA: TGCGCCAGCAGCCAAGATTTAGCAGGGACAGGGGCGGTAGATACGCAGTATTTT; CDR3: CASSQDLAGTGAVDTQYF
size: few; V: TRBV29-1; D: TRBD2; J: TRBJ2-5; DNA: TGCAGCGCTCCACGCGGGAGAGGGGAGACCCAGTACTTC; CDR3: CSAPRGRGETQYF
size: few; V: TRBV6-6; D: NA; J: TRBJ2-3; DNA: TGTGCCAGCAGTTACTGGGGCGGGAGCACAGATACGCAGTATTTT; CDR3: CASSYWGGSTDTQYF
size: few; V: TRBV28; D: NA; J: TRBJ1-2; DNA: TGTGCCAGCAGTTTACTGGGGGCGGAAGGCTACACCTTC; CDR3: CASSLLGAEGYTF
size: NA; V: TRBV7-9; D: TRBD2; J: TRBJ2-5; DNA: TGTGCCAGCAGACGAATCTGGCGGGAGGGCCGAGAGACCCAGTACTTC; CDR3: CASRRIWREGRETQYF
size: few; V: TRBV9; D: NA; J: TRBJ1-2; DNA: TGTGCCAGCACCCCCGGGGCCGACTATGGCTACACCTTC; CDR3: CASTPGADYGYTF
size: many; V: TRBV12-3/TRBV12-4; D: TRBD2; J: TRBJ2-3; DNA: TGTGCCAGCAGTTTCGGGGGGGGGCTAGATACGCAGTATTTT; CDR3: CASSFGGGLDTQYF
size: NA; V: TRBV20-1; D: TRBD1; J: TRBJ2-1; DNA: TGCAGTGCAGGGGACAGCCACTCCTACAATGAGCAGTTCTTC; CDR3: CSAGDSHSYNEQFF
size: NA; V: TRBV6-2/TRBV6-3; D: NA; J: TRBJ1-1; DNA: TGTGCCAGCAGTTACGAAATAGCGGGGGCATCAACTGAAGCTTTCTTT; CDR3: CASSYEIAGASTEAFF
size: few; V: TRBV20-1; D: TRBD1; J: TRBJ2-3; DNA: TGCAGTGCTCACCAAGGACAGGGGAGCACAGATACGCAGTATTTT; CDR3: CSAHQGQGSTDTQYF
size: few; V: TRBV7-2; D: NA; J: TRBJ1-1; DNA: TGTGCCAGCAGCTTAATCATGGCGAACACTGAAGCTTTCTTT; CDR3: CASSLIMANTEAFF